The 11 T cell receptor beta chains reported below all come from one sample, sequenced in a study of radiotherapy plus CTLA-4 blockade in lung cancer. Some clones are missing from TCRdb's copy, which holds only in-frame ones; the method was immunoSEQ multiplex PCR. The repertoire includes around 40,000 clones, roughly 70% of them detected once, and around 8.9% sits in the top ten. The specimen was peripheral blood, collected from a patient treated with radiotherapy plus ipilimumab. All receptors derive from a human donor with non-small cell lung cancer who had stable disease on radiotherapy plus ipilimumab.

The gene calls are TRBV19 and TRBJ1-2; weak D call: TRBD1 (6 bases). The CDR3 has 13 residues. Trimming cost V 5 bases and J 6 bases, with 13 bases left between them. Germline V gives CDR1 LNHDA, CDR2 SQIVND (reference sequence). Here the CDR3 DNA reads TGTGCCAGTAGTCCCACAACAGGGAATGGCTACACCTTC. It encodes CASSPTTGNGYTF. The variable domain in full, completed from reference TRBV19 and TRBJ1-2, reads DGGITQSPKYLFRKEGQNVTLSCEQNLNHDAMYWYRQDPGQGLRLIYYSQIVNDFQKGDIAEGYSVSREKKESFPLTVTSAQKNPTAFYLCASSPTTGNGYTFGSGTRLTVV.

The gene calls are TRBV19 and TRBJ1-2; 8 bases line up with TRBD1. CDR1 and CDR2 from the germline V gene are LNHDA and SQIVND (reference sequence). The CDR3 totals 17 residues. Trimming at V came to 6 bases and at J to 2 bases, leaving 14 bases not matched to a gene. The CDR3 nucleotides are TGTGCCAGTAGCAACGGGTGGGCCCAGGGGGCAAACTATGGCTACACCTTC. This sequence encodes CASSNGWAQGANYGYTF.

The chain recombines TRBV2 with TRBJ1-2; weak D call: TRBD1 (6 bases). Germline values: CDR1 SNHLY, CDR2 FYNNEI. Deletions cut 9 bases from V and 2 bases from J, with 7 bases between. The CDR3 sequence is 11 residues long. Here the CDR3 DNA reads TGTGCCAGTGGACAGAACTATGGCTACACCTTC. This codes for CASGQNYGYTF.

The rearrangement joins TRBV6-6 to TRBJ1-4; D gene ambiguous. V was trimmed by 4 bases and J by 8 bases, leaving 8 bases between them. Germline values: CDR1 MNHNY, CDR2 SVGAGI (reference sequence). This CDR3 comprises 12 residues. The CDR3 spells CASSSRLEKLFF. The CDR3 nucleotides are TGTGCCAGCAGTTCCAGATTGGAAAAACTGTTTTTT.

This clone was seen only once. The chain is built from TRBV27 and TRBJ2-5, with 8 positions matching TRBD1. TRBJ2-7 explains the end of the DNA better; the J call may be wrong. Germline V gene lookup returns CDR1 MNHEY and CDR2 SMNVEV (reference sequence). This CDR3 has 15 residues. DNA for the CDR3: TGTGCCAGCAGCCCAAGACAGGGGTTCGGAGGCGAGCAGTACTTC. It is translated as CASSPRQGFGGEQYF.

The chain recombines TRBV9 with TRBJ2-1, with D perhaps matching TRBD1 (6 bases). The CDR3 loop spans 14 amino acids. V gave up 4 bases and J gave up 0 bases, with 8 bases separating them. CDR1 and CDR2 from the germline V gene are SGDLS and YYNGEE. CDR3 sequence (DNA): TGTGCCAGCAGCCTGGGGGCCTCCTACAATGAGCAGTTCTTC. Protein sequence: CASSLGASYNEQFF.

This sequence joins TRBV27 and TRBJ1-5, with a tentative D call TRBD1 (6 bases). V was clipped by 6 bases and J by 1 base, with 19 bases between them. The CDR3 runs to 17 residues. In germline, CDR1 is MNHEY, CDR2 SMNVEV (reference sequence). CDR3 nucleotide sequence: TGTGCCAGCAGATCAGGGGCGGGGGGACCGAGCAATCAGCCCCAGCATTTT. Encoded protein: CASRSGAGGPSNQPQHF.

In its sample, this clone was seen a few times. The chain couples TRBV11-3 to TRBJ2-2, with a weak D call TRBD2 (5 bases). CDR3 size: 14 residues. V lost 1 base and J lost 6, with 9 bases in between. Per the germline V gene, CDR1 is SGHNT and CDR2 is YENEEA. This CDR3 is CASSLGGLAGELFF. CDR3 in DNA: TGTGCCAGCAGCTTAGGAGGGTTGGCCGGGGAGCTGTTTTTT.

The CDR3 protein is CASSLISGNTIYF. The CDR3 nucleotides read TGTGCCAGCAGCTTAATATCTGGAAACACCATATATTTT. The V gene is TRBV13, the J gene TRBJ1-3; D is ambiguous. This CDR3 is 13 amino acids long. Germline V lookup: CDR1 PRHDT, CDR2 FYEKMQ (reference sequence). Trimming cost V 2 bases and J 1 base, with 3 bases left between them.

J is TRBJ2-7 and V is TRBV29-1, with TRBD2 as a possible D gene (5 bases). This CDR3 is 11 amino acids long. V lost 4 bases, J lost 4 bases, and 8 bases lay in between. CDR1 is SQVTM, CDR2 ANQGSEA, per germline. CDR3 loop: CSVGPGYEQYF. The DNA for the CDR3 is TGCAGCGTTGGTCCGGGGTACGAGCAGTACTTC.

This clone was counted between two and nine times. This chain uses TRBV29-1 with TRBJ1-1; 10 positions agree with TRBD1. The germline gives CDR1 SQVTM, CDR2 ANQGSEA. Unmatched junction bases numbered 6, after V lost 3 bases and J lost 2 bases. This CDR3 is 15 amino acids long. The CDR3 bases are TGCAGCGTTGAGGGACAGGGGAGTCGAAACACTGAAGCTTTCTTT. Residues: CSVEGQGSRNTEAFF. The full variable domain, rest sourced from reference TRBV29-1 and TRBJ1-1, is SAVISQKPSRDICQRGTSLTIQCQVDSQVTMMFWYRQQPGQSLTLIATANQGSEATYESGFVIDKFPISRPNLTFSTLTVSNMSPEDSSIYLCSVEGQGSRNTEAFFGQGTRLTVV.